Included here is one T cell receptor beta chain sequence, with context. Its antigen remains unknown. The sample belongs to a study of cytomegalovirus exposure and HLA in healthy donors. General study points: Through in vitro validation, a few CMV-associated chains were shown to be specific for CMV antigens. Researchers catalogued 164 TCR beta chains as cytomegalovirus-associated.

V was cut by 2 bases and J by 7 bases, with 12 bases left in between. Germline V gives CDR1 MNHEY, CDR2 SVGAGI. This CDR3 has 13 amino acids. Clones were read by immunoSEQ multiplex PCR, and TCRdb kept only the in-frame ones, dropping some. The data contain 92,000 or so clones, roughly 97% of them seen just once; the ten biggest clones take up roughly 0.8%. V usage is TRBV6-5 and J usage is TRBJ2-7; D is perhaps TRBD2 (6 bases). The sample taken for sequencing was PBMCs. This receptor was taken from a man between 18 and 29 years old in good health and CMV-seronegative. The CDR3 sequence is CASSYQKSGEQYF. The CDR3, as DNA: TGTGCCAGCAGTTACCAAAAAAGCGGGGAGCAGTACTTC.